This T cell receptor beta chain was found in a study of blood T cell repertoires in COVID-19. Study-level information: Whether acute or convalescent, the COVID-19 samples came from the United States, Italy and Spain. T cells, B-cell-depleted T cells, or PBMCs supplied cDNA or gDNA.

The J segment lost 0 bases and the V segment lost 4 bases, leaving 6 bases of the junction unmatched. The germline V gene encodes CDR1 SGHTA and CDR2 FQGNSA. The CDR3 runs to 16 residues. Per the study methods: Amplification of reference gene primers was used by the study to estimate nucleated cell counts. Profiled with immunoSEQ multiplex PCR; TCRdb holds only in-frame clones, not every one. V and J calls and clone size are as listed in that table; D and trimming were resolved from the DNA. The table shows 200,000 to 250,000 clones, with 75% to 90% occurring only once. V and J are TRBV7-2 and TRBJ2-3, with 8 bases that match TRBD1. This sequence originates from a man between 60 and 75 years old who had recovered from COVID-19. Sequencing was carried out using peripheral blood. The CDR3 protein is CASSSNPGGSTDTQYF. CDR3 bases: TGTGCCAGCAGCTCAAATCCAGGGGGCAGCACAGATACGCAGTATTTT.